What follows are 27 T cell receptor beta chains derived from one specimen sequenced in a study of cytomegalovirus exposure and HLA in healthy donors. The PCR used 60 Vbeta and 13 Jbeta primers. Sequenced by immunoSEQ multiplex PCR; TCRdb stores in-frame clones only, minus some. This table has approximately 100,000 clones, 60% to 75% appearing once. The sequenced material came from PBMCs. The receptors stem from a female donor in good health and CMV-seronegative.

This chain uses TRBV4-3 with TRBJ2-2; D might be TRBD2 (6 bases). The CDR3 has 14 amino acids. The V end lost 1 base, the J end lost 4 bases, and 7 bases lay between the germline ends. Germline V gene data show CDR1 as LGHNA and CDR2 as YSLEER. CDR3 DNA sequence: TGCGCCAGCAGCCAAGGGCGGGGCACCGGGGAGCTGTTTTTT. Translation: CASSQGRGTGELFF.

CDR3 amino acids: CASSLSQGPAFGYTF. The CDR3 DNA sequence: TGTGCCAGCAGCTTATCACAGGGACCTGCGTTCGGCTACACCTTC. This chain uses TRBV7-9 with TRBJ1-2; D is possibly TRBD1 (6 bases). V lost 2 bases, J lost 8 bases, and 18 bases lay in between. Looked up from germline, CDR1 is SEHNR and CDR2 is FQNEAQ (reference sequence). The CDR3 runs to 15 residues.

The J gene is TRBJ2-3, the V gene TRBV4-2, with 7 bases identical to TRBD2. Losses at the gene ends were 1 base for V and 3 bases for J; bases not matched to a gene: 7. Germline assignment: CDR1 LGHNA and CDR2 YNFKEQ. The CDR3 contains 16 residues. CDR3 residues: CASSQGGGSGTDTQYF. In DNA form, the CDR3 reads TGTGCCAGCAGCCAAGGGGGCGGGAGTGGAACAGATACGCAGTATTTT.

V gene TRBV7-8 combines with J gene TRBJ2-7, with a tentative D call TRBD1 (6 bases). V lost 4 bases and J 2 bases, leaving 9 bases between the germline ends. The CDR3 has 13 residues. Germline CDR1 and CDR2: SGHVS and FQNEAQ. CDR3 amino acids: CASSYRDTYEQYF. As DNA, the CDR3 is TGTGCCAGCAGCTACCGGGACACCTACGAGCAGTACTTC. Supplemented by reference TRBV7-8 and TRBJ2-7, the full variable domain reads GAGVSQSPRYKVAKRGQDVALRCDPISGHVSLFWYQQALGQGPEFLTYFQNEAQLDKSGLPSDRFFAERPEGSVSTLKIQRTQQEDSAVYLCASSYRDTYEQYFGPGTRLTVT.

The V gene is TRBV2, the J gene TRBJ2-1; TRBD1 is a possible D gene (5 bases). In germline, CDR1 is SNHLY, CDR2 FYNNEI. This CDR3 has 13 residues. Trimming removed 7 bases at V and 3 bases at J, with 10 bases between. The CDR3 spells CASTKDNYNEQFF. The CDR3 DNA follows: TGTGCCAGCACTAAGGACAACTACAATGAGCAGTTCTTC.

This clone was observed a few times. V gene TRBV7-2 combines with J gene TRBJ1-6; the match to TRBD1 covers 9 bases. Trimming cost V 3 bases and J 9 bases; bases outside gene matches: 6. This CDR3 comprises 15 residues. Germline V gene data show CDR1 as SGHTA and CDR2 as FQGNSA. CDR3 sequence: CASSFEGQGSSPLHF. As DNA, the CDR3 is TGTGCCAGCAGCTTCGAGGGACAGGGCAGTTCACCCCTCCACTTT.

The chain has TRBV7-9 and TRBJ1-5, with 8 bases that match TRBD1. The V gene end was trimmed by 1 base and the J gene end by 3 bases; junction bases not matched to a gene: 5. The CDR3 sequence is 16 residues long. Germline V CDR1 and CDR2: SEHNR, FQNEAQ (reference sequence). CDR3 coding DNA: TGTGCCAGCAGCTTAGAGACAGGGGCCGACAATCAGCCCCAGCATTTT. Its protein product is CASSLETGADNQPQHF.

This chain links TRBV9 with TRBJ2-2; 7 bases are shared with TRBD1. With V trimmed by 4 bases and J by 4 bases, 10 bases remained unmatched. Per the germline V gene, CDR1 is SGDLS and CDR2 is YYNGEE. The length of the CDR3 is 16 residues. The CDR3 region is CASSPQGVGFTGELFF. CDR3 DNA: TGTGCCAGCAGCCCCCAGGGGGTGGGTTTCACCGGGGAGCTGTTTTTT.

This sequence joins TRBV28 and TRBJ1-2; 7 bases match TRBD1. Germline CDR1 is MDHEN and CDR2 is SYDVKM. This CDR3 region has 13 residues. V lost 3 bases and J lost 6; bases outside the gene matches: 4. The CDR3 is CASSFVTGDGYTF. In nucleotides, the CDR3 is TGTGCCAGCAGTTTTGTTACAGGGGATGGCTACACCTTC.

The V gene is TRBV5-4, the J gene TRBJ2-5; the match to TRBD2 covers 11 bases. The DNA end lines up better with TRBJ2-7; the J call may be wrong. The CDR3 length is 14 residues. Germline CDR1 SGHNT, CDR2 YYREEE (reference sequence). The DNA of the CDR3 is TGTGCCAGCAGCCTAGCGGGAGGCGGAGGCGAGCAGTACTTC. Encoded protein: CASSLAGGGGEQYF.

This clone was seen only once. The chain joins TRBV10-1 to TRBJ2-7; 14 bases match TRBD2. The CDR3 covers 14 residues. With 8 bases clipped from V and 7 bases from J, the junction kept 7 bases outside the gene matches. CDR1 is WNHNN, CDR2 SYGVQD, per germline (reference sequence). CDR3 loop: CASSGTSGSREQYF. The DNA of the CDR3 is TGCGCCAGCTCAGGGACTAGCGGGAGTAGGGAGCAGTACTTC.

V and J are TRBV27 and TRBJ2-5; possible D gene TRBD2, 5 bases. The V gene's germline CDR1 is MNHEY and CDR2 SMNVEV (reference sequence). Trimming took off 4 bases at V and 4 bases at J, with 10 bases between the two ends. The CDR3 consists of 13 residues. CDR3 nucleotide sequence: TGTGCCAGCAGTTACTCCGGGATAGAGACCCAGTACTTC. As protein: CASSYSGIETQYF.

This clone showed up just once. V usage is TRBV29-1 and J usage is TRBJ1-2; 8 bases are shared with TRBD1. CDR3 length equals 15 residues. V was pared by 7 bases and J by 10 bases, with 20 bases of the junction left unmatched. CDR1 and CDR2 from the germline V gene are SQVTM and ANQGSEA. The CDR3 nucleotides read TGCAGCGCCACAGAGGGACAGGCGTTTAGTGGCGCCTACACCTTC. Its protein product is CSATEGQAFSGAYTF.

The CDR3 DNA reads as TGTGCCAGCAGCGTAGACGGGGTCGGTGAGCAGTTCTTC. Its protein is CASSVDGVGEQFF. The rearrangement uses TRBV9 and TRBJ2-1, with D possibly matching TRBD2 (5 bases). V gave up 0 bases and J gave up 9 bases, with 10 bases separating them. The CDR3 contains 13 residues. The germline gives CDR1 SGDLS, CDR2 YYNGEE.

This chain joins TRBV4-1 and TRBJ1-5, with TRBD1 matching over 7 bases. Germline assignment: CDR1 MGHRA and CDR2 YSYEKL. V lost 2 bases and J lost 5; bases outside the gene matches: 9. This CDR3 is built from 16 residues. The CDR3: CASSQSGTATYQPQHF. CDR3 sequence (DNA): TGCGCCAGCAGCCAATCGGGGACAGCTACCTATCAGCCCCAGCATTTT.

This chain connects TRBV9 to TRBJ1-5; D not resolved. Germline V gene data show CDR1 as SGDLS and CDR2 as YYNGEE. This CDR3 region has 14 residues. The V end was cut by 3 bases, the J end by 3 bases, with 10 bases between. The CDR3 region is CASSASGPNQPQHF. CDR3 sequence (DNA): TGTGCCAGCAGCGCTTCAGGCCCCAATCAGCCCCAGCATTTT.

This clone was counted between two and nine times. One end of the junction fails to match germline, which may point to a read error. V is TRBV7-9 and J is TRBJ1-3, with D unresolved. CDR3 length: 14 residues. Germline V gene lookup returns CDR1 SEHNR and CDR2 FQNEAQ (reference sequence). The CDR3 DNA is TGTGCCAGCAGCCCTAAGCGCTCTGGAAACGCCATATATTTT. Translating it yields CASSPKRSGNAIYF.

With respect to this clone: Relative to the germline gene, one junction end is altered; a read error may explain this. The sample holds other DNA sequences that translate to the same CDR3. V usage is TRBV6-1 and J usage is TRBJ2-6; tentatively, D is TRBD1 (5 bases). Germline V gene lookup returns CDR1 MNHNS and CDR2 SASEGT. This CDR3 has 18 amino acids. For the CDR3, the DNA is TGTGCCAGCAGTGACCCTTCACGACATGCCTCTGGGGCCAACGTCCTGACCTTC. Its translation is CASSDPSRHASGANVLTF.

The rearrangement joins TRBV6-5 to TRBJ1-5, with 9 bases identical to TRBD1. The CDR3 length is 14 residues. Germline lookup yields CDR1 MNHEY and CDR2 SVGAGI. The J segment lost 5 bases and the V segment lost 4 bases, leaving 3 bases of the junction unmatched. CDR3: CASSWTGVDQPQHF. Written as DNA, the CDR3 is TGTGCCAGCAGTTGGACAGGGGTCGATCAGCCCCAGCATTTT.

V and J are TRBV19 and TRBJ2-2; D is uncertain. The CDR3 spans 15 residues. V was clipped by 7 bases and J by 2 bases, with 14 bases between them. CDR1 LNHDA and CDR2 SQIVND come from the germline V gene (reference sequence). In DNA form, the CDR3 reads TGTGCCAGTAAACCCTTGGCGGTCAACACCGGGGAGCTGTTTTTT. Protein product: CASKPLAVNTGELFF.

The chain recombines TRBV4-3 with TRBJ2-1, with 9 positions matching TRBD2. CDR3 length: 15 residues. V lost 2 bases, J lost 5 bases, and 4 bases stayed unmatched. Germline V gives CDR1 LGHNA, CDR2 YSLEER. The CDR3 sequence is CASSQWGGGDNEQFF. The CDR3 nucleotides read TGCGCCAGCAGCCAATGGGGCGGGGGGGACAATGAGCAGTTCTTC.

The gene calls are TRBV30 and TRBJ1-2; D remains unclear. The germline V and J ends were trimmed by 4 bases and 4 bases, with 10 bases remaining between them. The CDR3 sequence is 12 residues long. In germline, CDR1 is GTSNPN, CDR2 SVGIG (reference sequence). The CDR3 reads CAWMSFLYGYTF. The CDR3 DNA reads TGTGCCTGGATGAGTTTCCTCTATGGCTACACCTTC. Full variable domain (outside the CDR3, taken from reference TRBV30 and TRBJ1-2): SQTIHQWPATLVQPVGSPLSLECTVEGTSNPNLYWYRQAAGRGLQLLFYSVGIGQISSEVPQNLSASRPQDRQFILSSKKLLLSDSGFYLCAWMSFLYGYTFGSGTRLTVV.

The rearrangement uses TRBV6-1 and TRBJ2-5; D gene unclear. The CDR3 consists of 11 residues. CDR1 is MNHNS, CDR2 SASEGT, per germline. Trimming pared 2 bases from V and 5 bases from J, leaving 3 bases between. The CDR3 loop is CASSELETQYF. CDR3 DNA sequence: TGTGCCAGCAGTGAACTGGAGACCCAGTACTTC.

The chain combines TRBV2 with TRBJ2-3; D is possibly TRBD2 (5 bases). The CDR3 extends over 13 amino acids. The V end was cut by 6 bases, the J end by 5 bases, with 12 bases between. Germline V gene lookup returns CDR1 SNHLY and CDR2 FYNNEI. The CDR3 sequence: CASSAQAVDTQYF. The CDR3 DNA reads as TGTGCCAGCAGCGCCCAAGCGGTAGATACGCAGTATTTT.

The V and J genes are TRBV6-6 and TRBJ2-1, with 7 positions matching TRBD1. This CDR3 comprises 14 residues. J was trimmed by 4 bases and V by 6 bases; bases with no gene match: 6. CDR1 and CDR2 (germline): MNHNY, SVGAGI (reference sequence). Here the CDR3 reads CASRGTEAYNEQFF. For the CDR3, the DNA is TGTGCCAGCAGAGGGACAGAAGCGTACAATGAGCAGTTCTTC.

The chain carries TRBV10-3 and TRBJ2-2; maybe TRBD1 (5 bases). The V end was cut by 0 bases, the J end by 2 bases, with 7 bases between. The CDR3 spans 15 residues. The germline CDR1 and CDR2 sequences are ENHRY and SYGVKD. The CDR3 reads CAISESDSNTGELFF. In DNA form, the CDR3 reads TGTGCCATCAGTGAGTCAGACAGTAACACCGGGGAGCTGTTTTTT.

This clone has only a few counts. This chain links TRBV14 with TRBJ2-2, with D maybe TRBD1 (5 bases). The germline CDR1 and CDR2 sequences are SGHDN and FVKESK. The CDR3 runs to 15 residues. V lost 0 bases, J lost 5 bases, and 10 bases lay in between. The CDR3 bases are TGTGCCAGCAGCCAAGAATACAGGCTAACCGGGGAGCTGTTTTTT. Residues: CASSQEYRLTGELFF.